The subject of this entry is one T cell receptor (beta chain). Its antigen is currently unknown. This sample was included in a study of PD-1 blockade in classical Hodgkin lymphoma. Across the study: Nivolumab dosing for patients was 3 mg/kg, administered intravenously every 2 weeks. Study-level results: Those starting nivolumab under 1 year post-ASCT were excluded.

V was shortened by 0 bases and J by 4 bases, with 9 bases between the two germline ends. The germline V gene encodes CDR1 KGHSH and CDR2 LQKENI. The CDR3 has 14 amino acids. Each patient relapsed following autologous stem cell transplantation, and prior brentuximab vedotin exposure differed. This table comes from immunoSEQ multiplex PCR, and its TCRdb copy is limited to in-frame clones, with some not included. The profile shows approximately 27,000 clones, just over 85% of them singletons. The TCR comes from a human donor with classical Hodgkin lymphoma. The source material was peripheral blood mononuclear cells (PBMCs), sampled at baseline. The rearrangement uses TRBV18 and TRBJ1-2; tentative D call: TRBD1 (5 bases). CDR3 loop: CASSPPRDSYGYTF. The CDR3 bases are TGTGCCAGCTCACCACCCAGGGATAGCTATGGCTACACCTTC.